The source of this TCR beta chain is a study of blood T cell repertoires in COVID-19. Study-wide context: PBMCs, B-cell-depleted T cells, or T cells provided the cDNA or gDNA that made up the material.

Self-reported history from a screening survey and questionnaire set each donor's cohort. The ends lost 4 bases at V and 9 bases at J; junction bases unmatched: 12. This CDR3 has 15 amino acids. In germline, CDR1 is LNHDA, CDR2 SQIVND (reference sequence). TCRdb keeps only in-frame clones here, not all; method: immunoSEQ multiplex PCR. The table has roughly 190,000 clones, roughly three quarters seen once. This clone appeared a few times. The source material was PBMCs or T cells enriched from blood (not recorded which). J is TRBJ1-5 and V is TRBV19; 7 bases line up with TRBD1. This clonotype was obtained from a woman between 50 and 59 years old with acute COVID-19. CDR3 region: CASSTQTDRARPQHF. CDR3 sequence (DNA): TGTGCCAGTAGTACCCAAACCGACAGGGCCAGGCCCCAGCATTTT.